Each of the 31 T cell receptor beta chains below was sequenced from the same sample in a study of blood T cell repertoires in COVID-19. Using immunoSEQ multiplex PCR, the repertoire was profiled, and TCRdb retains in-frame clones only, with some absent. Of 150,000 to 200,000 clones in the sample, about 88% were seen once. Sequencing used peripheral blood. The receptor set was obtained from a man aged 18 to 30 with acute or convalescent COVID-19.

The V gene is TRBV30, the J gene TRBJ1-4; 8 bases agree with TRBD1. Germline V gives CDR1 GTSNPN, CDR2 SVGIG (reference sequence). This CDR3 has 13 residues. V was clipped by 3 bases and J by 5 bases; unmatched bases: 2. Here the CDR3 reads CAWRGQENEKLFF. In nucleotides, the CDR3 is TGTGCCTGGAGGGGACAGGAGAATGAAAAACTGTTTTTT. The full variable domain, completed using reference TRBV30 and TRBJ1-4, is SQTIHQWPATLVQPVGSPLSLECTVEGTSNPNLYWYRQAAGRGLQLLFYSVGIGQISSEVPQNLSASRPQDRQFILSSKKLLLSDSGFYLCAWRGQENEKLFFGSGTQLSVL.

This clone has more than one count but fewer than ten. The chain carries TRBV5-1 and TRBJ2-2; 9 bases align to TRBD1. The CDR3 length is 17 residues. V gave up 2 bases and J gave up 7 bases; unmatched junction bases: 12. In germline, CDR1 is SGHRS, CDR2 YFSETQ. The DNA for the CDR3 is TGCGCCAGCAGCTTAGCCGACGGGACAGGGAGGAGCGGGGAGCTGTTTTTT. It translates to CASSLADGTGRSGELFF. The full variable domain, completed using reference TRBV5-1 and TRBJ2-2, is KAGVTQTPRYLIKTRGQQVTLSCSPISGHRSVSWYQQTPGQGLQFLFEYFSETQRNKGNFPGRFSGRQFSNSRSEMNVSTLELGDSALYLCASSLADGTGRSGELFFGEGSRLTVL.

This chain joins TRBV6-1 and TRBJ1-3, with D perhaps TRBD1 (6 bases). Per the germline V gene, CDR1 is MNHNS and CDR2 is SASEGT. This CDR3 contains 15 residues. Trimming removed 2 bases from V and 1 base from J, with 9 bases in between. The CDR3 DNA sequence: TGTGCCAGCAGTGAAAAGGGACAATCTGGAAACACCATATATTTT. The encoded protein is CASSEKGQSGNTIYF.

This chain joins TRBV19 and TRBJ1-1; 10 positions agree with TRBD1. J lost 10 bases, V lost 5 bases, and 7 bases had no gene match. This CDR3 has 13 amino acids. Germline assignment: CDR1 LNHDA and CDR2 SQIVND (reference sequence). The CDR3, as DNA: TGTGCCAGTAGTGTTGACAGGGGGCGGCGAGCTTTCTTT. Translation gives CASSVDRGRRAFF.

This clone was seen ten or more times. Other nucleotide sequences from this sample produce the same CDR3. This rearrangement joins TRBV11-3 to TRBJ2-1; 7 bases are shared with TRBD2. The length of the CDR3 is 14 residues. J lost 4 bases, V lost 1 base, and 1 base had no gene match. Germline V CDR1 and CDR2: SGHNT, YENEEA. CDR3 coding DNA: TGTGCCAGCAGCTTAGCGGGGGGATACAATGAGCAGTTCTTC. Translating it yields CASSLAGGYNEQFF.

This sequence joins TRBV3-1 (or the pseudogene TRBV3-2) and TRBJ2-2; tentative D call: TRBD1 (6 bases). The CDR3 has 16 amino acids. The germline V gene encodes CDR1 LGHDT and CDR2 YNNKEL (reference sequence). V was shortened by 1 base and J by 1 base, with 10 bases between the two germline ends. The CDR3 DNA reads TGTGCCAGCAGCCAAGGCAGGACAGTGAACACCGGGGAGCTGTTTTTT. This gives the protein CASSQGRTVNTGELFF.

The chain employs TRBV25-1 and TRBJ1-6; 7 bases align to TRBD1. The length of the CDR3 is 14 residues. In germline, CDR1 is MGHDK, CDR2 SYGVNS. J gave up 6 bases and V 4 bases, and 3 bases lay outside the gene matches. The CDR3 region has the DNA TGTGCCAGCAGTGGACAGGGTGTTAATTCACCCCTCCACTTT. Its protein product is CASSGQGVNSPLHF. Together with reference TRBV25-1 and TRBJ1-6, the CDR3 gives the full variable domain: EADIYQTPRYLVIGTGKKITLECSQTMGHDKMYWYQQDPGMELHLIHYSYGVNSTEKGDLSSESTVSRIRTEHFPLTLESARPSHTSQYLCASSGQGVNSPLHFGNGTRLTVT.

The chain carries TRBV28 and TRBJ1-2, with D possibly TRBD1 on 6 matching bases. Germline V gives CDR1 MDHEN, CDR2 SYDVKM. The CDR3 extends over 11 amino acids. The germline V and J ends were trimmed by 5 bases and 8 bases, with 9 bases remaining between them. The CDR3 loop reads CASSRQGGYTF. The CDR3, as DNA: TGTGCCAGCAGTCGTCAGGGGGGCTACACCTTC.

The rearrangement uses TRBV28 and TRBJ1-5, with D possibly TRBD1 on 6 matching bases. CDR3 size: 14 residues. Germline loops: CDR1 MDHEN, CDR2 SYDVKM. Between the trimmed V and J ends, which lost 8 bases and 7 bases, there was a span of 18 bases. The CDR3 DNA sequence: TGTGCCAGCGGACAGACAGGTCCGGGGCAGCCCCAGCATTTT. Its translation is CASGQTGPGQPQHF.

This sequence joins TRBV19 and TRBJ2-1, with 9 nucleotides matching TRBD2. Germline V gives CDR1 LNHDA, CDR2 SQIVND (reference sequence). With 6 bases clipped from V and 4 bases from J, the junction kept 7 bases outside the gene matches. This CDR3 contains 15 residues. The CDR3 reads CASSPLLAGYNEQFF. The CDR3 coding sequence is TGTGCCAGTAGCCCTCTGCTAGCGGGGTACAATGAGCAGTTCTTC.

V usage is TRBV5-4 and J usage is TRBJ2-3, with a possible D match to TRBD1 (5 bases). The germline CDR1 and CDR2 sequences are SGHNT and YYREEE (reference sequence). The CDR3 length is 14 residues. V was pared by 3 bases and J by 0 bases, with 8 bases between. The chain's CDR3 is CASSSGLSTDTQYF. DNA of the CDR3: TGTGCCAGCAGCTCAGGGTTGAGCACAGATACGCAGTATTTT.

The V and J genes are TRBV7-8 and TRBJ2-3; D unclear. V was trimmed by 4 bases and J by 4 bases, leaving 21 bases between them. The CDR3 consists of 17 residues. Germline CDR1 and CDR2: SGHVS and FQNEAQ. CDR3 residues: CASSWSSRYSISDTQYF. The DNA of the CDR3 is TGTGCCAGCAGCTGGAGCTCACGCTACTCGATTTCAGATACGCAGTATTTT.

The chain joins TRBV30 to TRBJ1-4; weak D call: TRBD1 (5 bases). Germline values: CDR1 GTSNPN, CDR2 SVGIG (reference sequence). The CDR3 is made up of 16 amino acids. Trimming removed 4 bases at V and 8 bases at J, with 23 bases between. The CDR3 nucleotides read TGTGCCTGGAACCCAAAGGCCCTAGGGGTCGAGGAAAAACTGTTTTTT. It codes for CAWNPKALGVEEKLFF.

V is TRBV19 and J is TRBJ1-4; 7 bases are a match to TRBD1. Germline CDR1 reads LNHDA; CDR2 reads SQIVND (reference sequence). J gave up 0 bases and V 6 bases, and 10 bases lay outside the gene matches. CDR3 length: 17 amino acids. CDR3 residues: CASRPTGYGATNEKLFF. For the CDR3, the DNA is TGTGCCAGTAGACCGACAGGGTACGGGGCAACTAATGAAAAACTGTTTTTT.

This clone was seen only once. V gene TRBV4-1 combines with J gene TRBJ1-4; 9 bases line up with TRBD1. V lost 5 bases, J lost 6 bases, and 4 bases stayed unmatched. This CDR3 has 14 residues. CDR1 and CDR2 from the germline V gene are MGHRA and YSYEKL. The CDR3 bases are TGCGCCAGCAGCGAGGGACAGGGAGATGAAAAACTGTTTTTT. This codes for CASSEGQGDEKLFF.

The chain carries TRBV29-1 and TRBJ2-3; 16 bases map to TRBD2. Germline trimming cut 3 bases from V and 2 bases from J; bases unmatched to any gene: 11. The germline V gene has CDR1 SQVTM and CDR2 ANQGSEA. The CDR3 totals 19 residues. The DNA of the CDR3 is TGCAGCGTTGATGTTGGGACTAGCGGGGGGGTTTTACACACAGATACGCAGTATTTT. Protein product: CSVDVGTSGGVLHTDTQYF.

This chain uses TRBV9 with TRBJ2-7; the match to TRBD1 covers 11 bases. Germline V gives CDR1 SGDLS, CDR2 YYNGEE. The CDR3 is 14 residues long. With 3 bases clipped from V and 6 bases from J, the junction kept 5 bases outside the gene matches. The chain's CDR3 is CASSGGQGGREQYF. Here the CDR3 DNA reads TGTGCCAGCAGCGGGGGACAGGGGGGACGCGAGCAGTACTTC. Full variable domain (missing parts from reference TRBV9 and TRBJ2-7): DSGVTQTPKHLITATGQRVTLRCSPRSGDLSVYWYQQSLDQGLQFLIQYYNGEERAKGNILERFSAQQFPDLHSELNLSSLELGDSALYFCASSGGQGGREQYFGPGTRLTVT.

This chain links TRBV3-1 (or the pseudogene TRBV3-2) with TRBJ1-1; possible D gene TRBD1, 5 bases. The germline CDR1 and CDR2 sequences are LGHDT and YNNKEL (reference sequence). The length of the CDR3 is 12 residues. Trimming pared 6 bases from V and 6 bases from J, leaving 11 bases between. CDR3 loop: CASSRPGAEAFF. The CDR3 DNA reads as TGTGCCAGCAGTCGACCGGGGGCTGAAGCTTTCTTT.

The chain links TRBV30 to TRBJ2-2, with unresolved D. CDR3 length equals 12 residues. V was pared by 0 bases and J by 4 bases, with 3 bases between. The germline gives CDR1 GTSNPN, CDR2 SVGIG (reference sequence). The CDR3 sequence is CAWSVLTGELFF. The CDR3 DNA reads TGTGCCTGGAGTGTCCTCACCGGGGAGCTGTTTTTT.

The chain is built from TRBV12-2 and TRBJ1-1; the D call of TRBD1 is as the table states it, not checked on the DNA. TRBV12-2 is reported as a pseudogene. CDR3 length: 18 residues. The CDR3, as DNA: TGTGCAAGTCGCGTAGTCCTACCGGGACAGAAAAACTGCACTGAAGCTTTCTTT. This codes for CASRVVLPGQKNCTEAFF.

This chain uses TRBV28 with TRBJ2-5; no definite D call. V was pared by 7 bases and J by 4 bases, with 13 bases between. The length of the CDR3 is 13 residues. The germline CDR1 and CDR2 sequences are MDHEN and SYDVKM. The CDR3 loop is CASKTVFVETQYF. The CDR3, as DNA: TGTGCCAGCAAAACAGTGTTTGTAGAGACCCAGTACTTC.

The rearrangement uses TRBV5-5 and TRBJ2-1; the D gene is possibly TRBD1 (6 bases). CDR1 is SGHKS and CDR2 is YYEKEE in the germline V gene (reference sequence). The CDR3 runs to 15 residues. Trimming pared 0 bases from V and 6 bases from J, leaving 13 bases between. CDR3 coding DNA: TGTGCCAGCAGCTTGGGGCAGGGGATAGGCAATGAGCAGTTCTTC. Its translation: CASSLGQGIGNEQFF.

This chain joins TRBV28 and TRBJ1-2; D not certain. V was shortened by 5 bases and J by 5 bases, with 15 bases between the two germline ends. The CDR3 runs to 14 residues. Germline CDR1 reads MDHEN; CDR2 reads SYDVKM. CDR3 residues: CASSLRSVMYGYTF. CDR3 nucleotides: TGTGCCAGCAGTCTCAGGTCCGTAATGTATGGCTACACCTTC.

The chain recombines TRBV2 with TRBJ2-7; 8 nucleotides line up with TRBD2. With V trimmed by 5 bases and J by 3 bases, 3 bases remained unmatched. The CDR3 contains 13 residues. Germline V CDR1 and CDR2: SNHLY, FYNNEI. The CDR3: CASSSGGRYEQYV. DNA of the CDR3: TGTGCCAGCAGTAGCGGGGGACGCTACGAGCAGTACGTC.

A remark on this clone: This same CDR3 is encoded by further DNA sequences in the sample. The CDR3 bases are TGTGCCAGCAGTTTGACTAGCGGGGGCCAAGAGACCCAGTACTTC. This encodes CASSLTSGGQETQYF. This chain connects TRBV28 to TRBJ2-5; 12 bases are shared with TRBD2. Germline V lookup: CDR1 MDHEN, CDR2 SYDVKM. The CDR3 runs 15 residues. The V segment lost 3 bases and the J segment 1 base; nucleotides outside the gene matches: 0.

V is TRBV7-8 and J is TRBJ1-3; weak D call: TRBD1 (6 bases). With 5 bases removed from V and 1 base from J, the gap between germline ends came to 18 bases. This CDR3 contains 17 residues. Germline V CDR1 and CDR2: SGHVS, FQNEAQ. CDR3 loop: CASSRRPGQPSGNTIYF. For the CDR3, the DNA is TGTGCCAGCAGCAGACGACCCGGACAGCCGTCTGGAAACACCATATATTTT.

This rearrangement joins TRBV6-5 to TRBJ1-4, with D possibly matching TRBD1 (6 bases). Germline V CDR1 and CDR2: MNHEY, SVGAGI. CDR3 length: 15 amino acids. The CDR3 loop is CAAQFEASGGEKLFF. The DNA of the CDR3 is TGTGCAGCCCAGTTCGAGGCATCGGGGGGCGAAAAACTGTTTTTT.

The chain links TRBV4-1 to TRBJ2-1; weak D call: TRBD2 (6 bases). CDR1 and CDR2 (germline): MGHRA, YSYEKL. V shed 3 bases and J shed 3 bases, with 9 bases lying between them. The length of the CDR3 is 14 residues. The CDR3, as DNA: TGCGCCAGCAGCCATAGCGGTGACTACAATGAGCAGTTCTTC. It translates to CASSHSGDYNEQFF.

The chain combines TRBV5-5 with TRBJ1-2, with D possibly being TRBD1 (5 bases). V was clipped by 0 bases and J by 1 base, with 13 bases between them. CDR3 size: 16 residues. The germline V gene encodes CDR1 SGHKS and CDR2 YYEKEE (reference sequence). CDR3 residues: CASSLGRQPNNYGYTF. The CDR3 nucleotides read TGTGCCAGCAGCTTGGGTAGACAGCCTAATAACTATGGCTACACCTTC.

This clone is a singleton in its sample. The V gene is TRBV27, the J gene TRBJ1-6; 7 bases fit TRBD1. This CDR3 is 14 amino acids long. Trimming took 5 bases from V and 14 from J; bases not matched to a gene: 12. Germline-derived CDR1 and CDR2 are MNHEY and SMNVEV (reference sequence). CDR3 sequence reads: CASSIDRAGFTLHF. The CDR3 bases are TGTGCCAGCAGTATCGACAGGGCCGGCTTCACCCTCCACTTT.

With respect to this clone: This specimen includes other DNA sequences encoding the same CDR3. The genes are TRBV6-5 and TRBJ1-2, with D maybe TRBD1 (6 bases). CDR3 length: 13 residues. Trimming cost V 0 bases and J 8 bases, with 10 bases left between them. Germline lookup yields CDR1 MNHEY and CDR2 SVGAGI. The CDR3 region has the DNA TGTGCCAGCAGTTACTCGGGGGCTGAGGGCTACACCTTC. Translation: CASSYSGAEGYTF.